Below are 21 T cell receptor beta chains sequenced from a single sample in a study of T-cell reconstitution after alpha-beta-depleted transplantation in children. Preparation of the TCRbeta library was carried out with unique molecular identifiers. Using its own MiXCR run on the PCR reads, TCRdb lists one record per CDR3 protein. The table lists around 420,000 distinct CDR3 sequences, around 16% of them singletons. Sequencing was performed on PBMCs, mostly from graft donor cells, taken 360 days after TCRalphabeta/CD19-depleted stem cell transplant. These receptors were obtained from a boy in the first two years of life who had a stem cell transplant for Wiskott-Aldrich syndrome, so the T cells may come from the graft donor.

This clonotype was counted many times. The chain recombines TRBV5-1 with TRBJ2-5; weak D call: TRBD2 (6 bases). Trimming took 6 bases from V and 0 from J, leaving 15 bases between them. The CDR3 totals 15 residues. Germline CDR1 and CDR2: SGHRS and YFSETQ. The CDR3 loop is CASTLSSGNQETQYF. CDR3 nucleotides: TGCGCCAGCACTCTTAGTAGCGGAAACCAAGAGACCCAGTACTTC.

The chain links TRBV15 to TRBJ2-5; D perhaps matches TRBD2 (5 bases). The CDR3 length is 15 residues. CDR1 LNHNV and CDR2 YYDKDF come from the germline V gene (reference sequence). Trimming left V 4 bases short and J 2 bases short, with 14 bases between. The CDR3 spells CATSTTLLEQETQYF. The CDR3 region has the DNA TGTGCCACCAGCACGACCCTACTAGAACAAGAGACCCAGTACTTC.

The chain couples TRBV7-9 to TRBJ2-7, with TRBD2 matching 13 bases. Germline V gene data show CDR1 as SEHNR and CDR2 as FQNEAQ (reference sequence). This CDR3 contains 16 residues. V was pared by 6 bases and J by 0 bases, with 5 bases of the junction left unmatched. CDR3 coding DNA: TGTGCCAGCAGTAGACTAGCGGGAGGATTCTCCTACGAGCAGTACTTC. Its translation: CASSRLAGGFSYEQYF.

This clonotype was counted only a few times. V is TRBV6-2 or TRBV6-3 and J is TRBJ2-2; maybe TRBD2 (5 bases). Germline V gene data show CDR1 as MNHEY and CDR2 as SVGEGT. This CDR3 spans 16 amino acids. The ends were cut back, 6 bases at V and 3 bases at J, with 17 bases in the middle. CDR3 amino acids: CASSSQPLGHTGELFF. In DNA, the CDR3 is TGTGCCAGCAGCTCGCAGCCACTAGGGCACACCGGGGAGCTGTTTTTT.

This chain links TRBV4-3 with TRBJ2-3; possible D gene TRBD2, 6 bases. Trimming removed 0 bases at V and 9 bases at J, with 25 bases between. Germline values: CDR1 LGHNA, CDR2 YSLEER. This CDR3 region has 18 residues. CDR3 DNA: TGCGCCAGCAGCCAAGAGGCTTTCCTAGCGTGGAAGTCTGACACGCAGTATTTT. It specifies CASSQEAFLAWKSDTQYF.

The V and J genes are TRBV10-3 and TRBJ2-3; TRBD2 matches 10 bases. J gave up 3 bases and V 9 bases, and 6 bases lay outside the gene matches. Looked up from germline, CDR1 is ENHRY and CDR2 is SYGVKD. This CDR3 is 14 amino acids long. This CDR3 is CAIQREGGTDTQYF. CDR3 DNA: TGTGCCATACAGCGGGAGGGCGGAACAGATACGCAGTATTTT.

This clonotype was detected a few times. The rearrangement uses TRBV5-1 and TRBJ2-7; possibly TRBD1 for D (6 bases). The V and J ends lost 0 bases and 13 bases respectively, with 17 bases between them. The CDR3 is 13 residues long. CDR1 and CDR2 from the germline V gene are SGHRS and YFSETQ. The CDR3: CASSLEPRTVVYF. For the CDR3, the DNA is TGCGCCAGCAGCTTGGAGCCGAGGACAGTGGTCTACTTC.

The genes are TRBV7-9 and TRBJ2-5; TRBD2 matches 13 bases. Germline values: CDR1 SEHNR, CDR2 FQNEAQ (reference sequence). The V segment lost 2 bases and the J segment 4 bases; nucleotides outside the gene matches: 7. The CDR3 extends over 17 amino acids. DNA of the CDR3: TGTGCCAGCAGCTTAACCATCGGACTAGCGGGAGTAGAGACCCAGTACTTC. This gives the protein CASSLTIGLAGVETQYF.

This clonotype was seen more than once but under ten times. J is TRBJ2-1 and V is TRBV4-1, with D possibly TRBD2 on 6 matching bases. Per germline, CDR1 MGHRA and CDR2 YSYEKL. V lost 0 bases and J lost 1, with 13 bases in between. This CDR3 is built from 17 residues. The CDR3 nucleotides read TGCGCCAGCAGCCAAGAGTACGGGGGTCGATCCTACAATGAGCAGTTCTTC. Translation gives CASSQEYGGRSYNEQFF.

This clonotype was counted a few times. This chain links TRBV12-3 or TRBV12-4 with TRBJ2-5; 9 nucleotides line up with TRBD2. V lost 7 bases to trimming and J lost 5 bases; unmatched junction nucleotides: 2. The CDR3 runs to 12 residues. The CDR3 spells CASNSGRETQYF. The CDR3 DNA sequence: TGTGCCAGCAACAGCGGGAGGGAGACCCAGTACTTC.

The rearrangement uses TRBV29-1 and TRBJ2-3, with a weak D call TRBD1 (6 bases). This CDR3 comprises 13 residues. Germline CDR1 and CDR2: SQVTM and ANQGSEA. V shed 6 bases and J shed 2 bases, with 12 bases lying between them. CDR3: CSVKGTITDTQYF. As DNA, the CDR3 is TGCAGCGTGAAGGGGACAATCACAGATACGCAGTATTTT.

The rearrangement links TRBV6-5 to TRBJ2-5, with a tentative D call TRBD2 (6 bases). The CDR3 sequence is 14 residues long. CDR1 is MNHEY, CDR2 SVGAGI, per germline. The V gene lost 1 base and the J gene lost 3 bases, with 9 bases spanning the gap. The DNA of the CDR3 is TGTGCCAGCAGTTACTGGGGACTGGAAGAGACCCAGTACTTC. It specifies CASSYWGLEETQYF.

The chain joins TRBV29-1 to TRBJ2-1, with 11 bases lining up with TRBD2. V was clipped by 1 base and J by 15 bases; unmatched bases: 8. The CDR3 is made up of 13 amino acids. From germline, CDR1 is SQVTM and CDR2 ANQGSEA. This CDR3 reads CSVEGRLAGGRFF. In DNA form, the CDR3 reads TGCAGCGTTGAAGGGCGGCTAGCGGGGGGCCGGTTCTTC.

This clonotype was counted a few times. This chain connects TRBV3-1 to TRBJ2-7, with no clear D. The ends were cut back, 1 base at V and 1 base at J, with 8 bases in the middle. The CDR3 consists of 14 residues. The germline V gene encodes CDR1 LGHDT and CDR2 YNNKEL (reference sequence). The CDR3 bases are TGTGCCAGCAGCCAAGCCCGCTCTTCCTACGAGCAGTACTTC. Residues: CASSQARSSYEQYF.

This clonotype was seen many times. The chain carries TRBV28 and TRBJ2-7; D may be TRBD2 (6 bases). Per the germline V gene, CDR1 is MDHEN and CDR2 is SYDVKM. The CDR3 is made up of 13 amino acids. Trimming stripped 7 bases from V and 4 bases from J, with 14 bases between. The CDR3 region is CASINWEDYEQYF. Here the CDR3 DNA reads TGTGCCAGCATCAATTGGGAGGATTACGAGCAGTACTTC.

V usage is TRBV18 and J usage is TRBJ1-1; no clear D gene. The CDR3 runs 17 residues. Germline V CDR1 and CDR2: KGHSH, LQKENI. V dropped 3 bases and J dropped 0 bases, with 17 bases sitting between them. In nucleotides, the CDR3 is TGTGCCAGCTCACCGCTGGGGAGTACGGCGGTGAACACTGAAGCTTTCTTT. This translates into CASSPLGSTAVNTEAFF. Combining the CDR3 with reference TRBV18 and TRBJ1-1 gives the whole variable domain NAGVMQNPRHLVRRRGQEARLRCSPMKGHSHVYWYRQLPEEGLKFMVYLQKENIIDESGMPKERFSAEFPKEGPSILRIQQVVRGDSAAYFCASSPLGSTAVNTEAFFGQGTRLTVV.

This clonotype was observed many times. This sequence joins TRBV7-9 and TRBJ2-1, with TRBD2 matching over 12 bases. The V and J ends lost 5 bases and 3 bases, in that order; junction bases with no gene match: 5. The germline V gene has CDR1 SEHNR and CDR2 FQNEAQ (reference sequence). The CDR3 runs 16 residues. The chain's CDR3 is CASSRKGLAGYNEQFF. As DNA, the CDR3 is TGTGCCAGCAGCCGAAAGGGACTAGCGGGCTACAATGAGCAGTTCTTC.

This clonotype was found many times. The J gene is TRBJ2-5, the V gene TRBV29-1, with 8 bases aligning to TRBD1. Germline loops: CDR1 SQVTM, CDR2 ANQGSEA. This CDR3 has 13 amino acids. J lost 2 bases, V lost 3 bases, and 2 bases had no gene match. The CDR3 loop reads CSVDDRGQETQYF. In nucleotides, the CDR3 is TGCAGCGTTGACGACAGGGGACAAGAGACCCAGTACTTC.

This clonotype appeared a few times. The genes are TRBV20-1 and TRBJ1-4; 10 bases match TRBD1. With V trimmed by 3 bases and J by 5 bases, 6 bases remained unmatched. CDR1 and CDR2 (germline): DFQATT, SNEGSKA (reference sequence). The CDR3 runs 15 residues. DNA for the CDR3: TGCAGTGCTAGGACCTGGGGACAGGGGAATGAAAAACTGTTTTTT. This encodes CSARTWGQGNEKLFF.

This clonotype occurred a few times. The chain uses TRBV5-5 and TRBJ2-7, with D perhaps matching TRBD1 (6 bases). The CDR3 loop spans 14 amino acids. Trimming removed 6 bases from V and 2 bases from J, with 15 bases in between. Germline CDR1 is SGHKS and CDR2 is YYEKEE (reference sequence). Here the CDR3 reads CASTAGTFPYEQYF. The CDR3 DNA is TGTGCCAGCACCGCCGGGACATTCCCCTACGAGCAGTACTTC.

The chain links TRBV7-2 to TRBJ1-5; D perhaps matches TRBD1 (6 bases). Trimming shortened V by 9 bases and J by 7 bases, and 16 bases separated the two germline ends. The CDR3 covers 13 residues. Per the germline V gene, CDR1 is SGHTA and CDR2 is FQGNSA. The DNA of the CDR3 is TGTGCCAGTTCACAGGGAATTTGGCAGCCCCAGCATTTT. Its translation: CASSQGIWQPQHF.